This T cell receptor beta chain stems from a study of Ad26.COV2.S vaccination and SARS-CoV-2 variants. Whole-study results and caveats: Vaccinees showed greater spike-specific TCR breadth than placebo recipients. Possibly, TCR breadth and depth analyses underestimated total T cell responses. Substantial response breadth was reportedly seen for spike-specific CD8+ and CD4+ T cells after vaccination.

Looked up from germline, CDR1 is SQVTM and CDR2 is ANQGSEA. V was pared by 3 bases and J by 5 bases, with 10 bases between. The CDR3 has 12 amino acids. Regarding this clone: Its antigen is unidentified.

Only in-frame clones appear in the TCRdb table, and some are missing; sequencing was by immunoSEQ multiplex PCR. This sample has just over 350,000 clones, with just over 90% found just once. The chain joins TRBV29-1 to TRBJ2-5, with D unclear. Here the sequenced sample was peripheral blood, taken after recovery from COVID-19. This TCR was sampled from a human donor who had recovered from COVID-19. CDR3 coding DNA: TGCAGCGTTGAGTTGGGCGTTGAGACCCAGTACTTC. Its protein is CSVELGVETQYF.